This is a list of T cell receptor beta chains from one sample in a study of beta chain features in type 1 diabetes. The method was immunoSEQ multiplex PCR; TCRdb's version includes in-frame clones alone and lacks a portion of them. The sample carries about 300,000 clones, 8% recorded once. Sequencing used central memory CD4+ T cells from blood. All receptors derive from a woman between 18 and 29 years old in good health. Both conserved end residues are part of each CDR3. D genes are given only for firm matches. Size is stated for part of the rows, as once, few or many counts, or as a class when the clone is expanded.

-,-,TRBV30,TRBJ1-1,TGTGCCTGGAGTCGCGTGGGGAACACTGAAGCTTTCTTT,CAWSRVGNTEAFF
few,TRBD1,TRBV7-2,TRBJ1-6,TGTGCCAGCCAAAGGATAACAGGGGGCAGACATAATTCACCCCTCCACTTT,CASQRITGGRHNSPLHF
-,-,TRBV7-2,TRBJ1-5,TGTGCCAGCAGCCCGCAAGCGAATCAGCCCCAGCATTTT,CASSPQANQPQHF
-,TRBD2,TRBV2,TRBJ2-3,TGTGCCAGAACTAGCGGGACCACAGATACGCAGTATTTT,CARTSGTTDTQYF
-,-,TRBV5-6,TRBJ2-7,TGTGCCAGCAGCTTAGGCAGGGGCTTCGAGCAGTACTTC,CASSLGRGFEQYF
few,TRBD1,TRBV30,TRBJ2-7,TGTGCCTGCCTGGGGACAGGCACCTCCTACGAGCAGTACTTC,CACLGTGTSYEQYF
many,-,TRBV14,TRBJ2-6,TGTGCCAGCAGCCAAGGGTACGTCAGGGCGGGGGCCAACGTCCTGACTTTC,CASSQGYVRAGANVLTF
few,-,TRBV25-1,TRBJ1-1,TGTGCCAGCAGTGCCGGGAACACTGAAGCTTTCTTT,CASSAGNTEAFF
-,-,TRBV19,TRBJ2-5,TGTGCCAGTAGTGTAGGACGTGTGGTTTCAGAGACCCAGTACTTC,CASSVGRVVSETQYF
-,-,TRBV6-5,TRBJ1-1,TGTGCCAGCAGTCGGGACCGACTCCCGAACACTGAAGCTTTCTTT,CASSRDRLPNTEAFF
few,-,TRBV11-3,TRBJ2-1,TGTGCCAGCAGCTTAGAGAACGGCCTCAATGAGCAGTTCTTC,CASSLENGLNEQFF
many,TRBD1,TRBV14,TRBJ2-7,TGTGCCAGCAGCCAAGGACAGGGCCCCTACGAGCAGTACTTC,CASSQGQGPYEQYF
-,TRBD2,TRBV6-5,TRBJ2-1,TGTGCCACCCGACTAGCGGGGGGCGTCTACAATGAGCAGTTCTTC,CATRLAGGVYNEQFF
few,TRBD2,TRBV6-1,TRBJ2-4,TGTGCCAGCAGCCCGAAGGGACTAGCGGGAAACATTCAGTACTTC,CASSPKGLAGNIQYF
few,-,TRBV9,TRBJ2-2,TGTGCCAGCAGCGTAGTGGGTATACCGAACACCGGGGAGCTGTTTTTT,CASSVVGIPNTGELFF
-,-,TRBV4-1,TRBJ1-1,TGCGCCAGCAGGCATGTGGGGGGGGCGGCCACTGAAGCTTTCTTT,CASRHVGGAATEAFF
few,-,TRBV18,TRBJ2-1,TGTGCCAGCTCACCACAGCGGAACTCCTACAATGAGCAGTTCTTC,CASSPQRNSYNEQFF
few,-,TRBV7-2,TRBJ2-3,TGTGCCAGCAGCTTAGTGCGGGGGCCCTCAGATACGCAGTATTTT,CASSLVRGPSDTQYF
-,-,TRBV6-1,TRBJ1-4,TGTGCCAGCAGTATTTCAGGGTTTAATGAAAAACTGTTTTTT,CASSISGFNEKLFF
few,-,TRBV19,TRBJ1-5,TGTGCCAGTACAGCGCATAGCAATCAGCCCCAGCATTTT,CASTAHSNQPQHF
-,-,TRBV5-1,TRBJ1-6,TGCGCCAGCAGCTTGGACCCCCGGAATAATTCACCCCTCCACTTT,CASSLDPRNNSPLHF